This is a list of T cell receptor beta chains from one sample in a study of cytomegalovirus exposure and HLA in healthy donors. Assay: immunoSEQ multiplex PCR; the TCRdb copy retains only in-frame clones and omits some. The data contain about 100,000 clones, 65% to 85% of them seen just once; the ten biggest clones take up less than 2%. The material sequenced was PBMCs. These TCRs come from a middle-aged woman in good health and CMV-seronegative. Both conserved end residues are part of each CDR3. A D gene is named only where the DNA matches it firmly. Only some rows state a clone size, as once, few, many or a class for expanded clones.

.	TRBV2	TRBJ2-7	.	TGTGCCAGCAGTGATCCGGGCGAGCAGTACTTC	CASSDPGEQYF
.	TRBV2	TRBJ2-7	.	TGTGCCAGCGGAGGGAGAACCTACGAGCAGTACTTC	CASGGRTYEQYF
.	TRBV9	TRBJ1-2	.	TGTGCCAGCAGCGTAGACCCAGGCAGGGCTCCCTCCGGCTACACCTTC	CASSVDPGRAPSGYTF
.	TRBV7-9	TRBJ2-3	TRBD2	TGTGCCAGCATATGGGGGGGTTCAGATACGCAGTATTTT	CASIWGGSDTQYF
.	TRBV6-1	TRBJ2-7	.	TGTGCCAGCAGTGAGCGGGATTCCTACGAGCAGTACTTC	CASSERDSYEQYF
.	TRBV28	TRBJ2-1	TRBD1	TGTGCCAGCCAAACGGGACAGGGGGTGAATGAGCAGTTCTTC	CASQTGQGVNEQFF
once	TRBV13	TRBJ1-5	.	TGTGCCAGCAGTACGGGGAGGGATCAGCCCCAGCATTTT	CASSTGRDQPQHF
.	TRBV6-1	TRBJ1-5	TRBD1	TGTGCCAGCAGTGGGGACAGGGAATATCAGCCCCAGCATTTT	CASSGDREYQPQHF
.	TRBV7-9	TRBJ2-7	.	TGTGCCAGCAGCTTAGCGGGGGGGCCATACGAGCAGTACTTC	CASSLAGGPYEQYF
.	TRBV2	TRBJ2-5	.	TGTGCCAGCGGGCAGGTGATCGAAACCCAGTACTTC	CASGQVIETQYF
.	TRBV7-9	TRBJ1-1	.	TGTGCCAGCAGCTTAGGGAACTTCCTAGGGGTGAACACTGAAGCTTTCTTT	CASSLGNFLGVNTEAFF
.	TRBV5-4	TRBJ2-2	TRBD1	TGTGCCAGCAGCATACCGGGACAGGGGATCACCGGGGAGCTGTTTTTT	CASSIPGQGITGELFF
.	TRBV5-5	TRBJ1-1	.	TGTGCCAGCAGCTTGGAGGGGGTAACTCGGGGCACTGAAGCTTTCTTT	CASSLEGVTRGTEAFF
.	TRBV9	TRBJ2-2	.	TGTGCCAGCAGCGTAGCCTACACCGGGGAGCTGTTTTTT	CASSVAYTGELFF
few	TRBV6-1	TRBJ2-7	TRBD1	TGTGCCAGCACCGAAATGACAGGGCCCTTTCACGAGCAGTACTTC	CASTEMTGPFHEQYF
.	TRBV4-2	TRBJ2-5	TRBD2	TGTGCCAGCAGCCCCATCCAGCGGGGGGAAGAGACCCAGTACTTC	CASSPIQRGEETQYF
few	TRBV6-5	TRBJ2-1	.	TGTGCCAGCAGGAGAAAAGGCGGGGCGGTACAGCAGTTCTTC	CASRRKGGAVQQFF
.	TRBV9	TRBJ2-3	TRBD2	TGTGCCAGCAGCGTAGAACTAGCGGGAGGCCAGGATACGCAGTATTTT	CASSVELAGGQDTQYF
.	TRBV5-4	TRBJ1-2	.	TGTGCCAGCAGCTTGGAGGGTGGAGTACAGGCTGGCTACACCTTC	CASSLEGGVQAGYTF
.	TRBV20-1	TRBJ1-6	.	TGCAGTGCTCTCTTAGTAGAGACCCTCCACTTT	CSALLVETLHF
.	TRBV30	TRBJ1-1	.	TGTGCCTGGAGCTTGGGCGTCGGTGGCACTGAAGCTTTCTTT	CAWSLGVGGTEAFF
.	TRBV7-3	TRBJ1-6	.	TGTGCCAGCAGCTTGCAGGGGAAGTTTAATTCACCCCTCCACTTT	CASSLQGKFNSPLHF
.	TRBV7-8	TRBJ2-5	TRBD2	TGTGCCAGCAGCTCGTCTGTTGCGGGAGGAGGCGAGACCCAGTACTTC	CASSSSVAGGGETQYF
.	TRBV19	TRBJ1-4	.	TGTGCCAGTAGGGTCTCGGGGGTCGAGAATGAAAAACTGTTTTTT	CASRVSGVENEKLFF
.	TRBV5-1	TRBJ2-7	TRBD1	TGCGCCAGCAGACCCGGACAGGGGACCTACGAGCAGTACTTC	CASRPGQGTYEQYF
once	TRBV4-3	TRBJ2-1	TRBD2	TGCGCCAGCAGCCAAGGAAGCGGGGGCCTCTACAATGAGCAGTTCTTC	CASSQGSGGLYNEQFF
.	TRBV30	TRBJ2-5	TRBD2	TGTGCCTGCGGTAGCGGGGAAGAGACCCAGTACTTC	CACGSGEETQYF
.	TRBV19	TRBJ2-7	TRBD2	TGTGCCAGTAGTAAGAGCGGGGGGGCCTACGAGCAGTACTTC	CASSKSGGAYEQYF
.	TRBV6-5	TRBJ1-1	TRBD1	TGTGCCAGCAGAGACAGGGGGCATACTGAAGCTTTCTTT	CASRDRGHTEAFF
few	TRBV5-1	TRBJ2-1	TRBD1	TGCGCCAGCAGCCCCGAGGGACAGAGCTCCTACAATGAGCAGTTCTTC	CASSPEGQSSYNEQFF
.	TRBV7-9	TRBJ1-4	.	TGTGCCAGCCCACCCTCGCAGGGTCAAGATGAAAAACTGTTTTTT	CASPPSQGQDEKLFF
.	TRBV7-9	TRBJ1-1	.	TGTTCCAGCAGCTTAGCGGAGGTTAACACTGAAGCTTTCTTT	CSSSLAEVNTEAFF
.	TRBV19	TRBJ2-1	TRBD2	TGTGCCAGTAGCAGACTAGCGGGGGGGAACAATGAGCAGTTCTTC	CASSRLAGGNNEQFF
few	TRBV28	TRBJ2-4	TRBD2	TGTGCCAGCAGATCTAGCGGTTTAGCCAAAAACATTCAGTACTTC	CASRSSGLAKNIQYF
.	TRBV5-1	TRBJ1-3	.	TGCGCCAGCAGCTTGGGGTCAGGCTCTGGAAACACCATATATTTT	CASSLGSGSGNTIYF
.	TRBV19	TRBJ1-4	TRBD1	TGTGCCAGTAGCTCCAAACACGGGACAGCTAATGAAAAACTGTTTTTT	CASSSKHGTANEKLFF
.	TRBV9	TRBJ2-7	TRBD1	TGTGCCAGCAGCGCCGAGGGACAGGGGTTCTACGAGCAGTACTTC	CASSAEGQGFYEQYF
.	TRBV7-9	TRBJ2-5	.	TGTTCCAGCAGCTTAGGCCCGGACTTCCAAGAGACCCAGTACTTC	CSSSLGPDFQETQYF
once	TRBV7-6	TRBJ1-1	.	TGTGCCAGCAGCCAAACAGGGAACACTGAAGCTTTCTTT	CASSQTGNTEAFF
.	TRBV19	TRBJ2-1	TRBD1	TGTGCCAGTAGCCGACAGGGGAGCTCCTACAATGAGCAGTTCTTC	CASSRQGSSYNEQFF
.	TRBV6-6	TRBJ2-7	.	TGTGCCAGCAGTCAGGTTCGCTCCTACGAGCAGTACTTC	CASSQVRSYEQYF
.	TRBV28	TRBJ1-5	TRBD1	TGTGCCAGCAGTTTAATAGGGGGCGGTCAGCCCCAGCATTTT	CASSLIGGGQPQHF
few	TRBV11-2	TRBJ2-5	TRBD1	TGTGCCAGCAGCTTAGGTCCGACCACCACAGGGGTCGAGACCCAGTACTTC	CASSLGPTTTGVETQYF
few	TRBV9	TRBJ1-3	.	TGTGCCAGCAGCGGAAAAGAGTCTGGAAACACCATATATTTT	CASSGKESGNTIYF
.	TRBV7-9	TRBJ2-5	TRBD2	TGTGCCAGCATGTTGGGGGCGGGAGGGCCCCAAGAGACCCAGTACTTC	CASMLGAGGPQETQYF
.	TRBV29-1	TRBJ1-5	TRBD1	TGCAGCGTCTCACAGGGGACGGGGAATCAGCCCCAGCATTTT	CSVSQGTGNQPQHF
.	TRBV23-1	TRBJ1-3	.	TGCGCCAGCAGAGACAGCTCTGGAAACACCATATATTTT	CASRDSSGNTIYF
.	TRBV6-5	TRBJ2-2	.	TGTGCCAGCAGTTCGGACACCGGGGAGCTGTTTTTT	CASSSDTGELFF
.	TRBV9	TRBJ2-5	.	TGTGCCAGCAGCGTACTGGGGGGTTCAGAGACCCAGTACTTC	CASSVLGGSETQYF